This TCR beta chain was sequenced for a study of control samples from healthy donors and cancer patients. Only in-frame clones appear in the TCRdb table, and some are missing; sequencing was by immunoSEQ multiplex PCR. The sample includes about 160,000 clones, around 90% of them seen just once. This CDR3 has 16 amino acids. Germline CDR1 reads SGDLS; CDR2 reads YYNGEE. V lost 3 bases, J lost 1 base, and 4 bases stayed unmatched. The sample comprised blood. The V and J genes are TRBV9 and TRBJ2-3, with 11 bases fitting TRBD2. The receptor was derived from a man aged 25-45 years in good health. CDR3 DNA: TGTGCCAGCAGCGCCACGGGACTAGCGGGCACAGATACGCAGTATTTT. Translation gives CASSATGLAGTDTQYF. Drawing the rest from reference TRBV9 and TRBJ2-3, the complete variable domain is DSGVTQTPKHLITATGQRVTLRCSPRSGDLSVYWYQQSLDQGLQFLIQYYNGEERAKGNILERFSAQQFPDLHSELNLSSLELGDSALYFCASSATGLAGTDTQYFGPGTRLTVL.